A single sample is the source of the 13 T cell receptor beta chains below, sequenced in a study of T cell responses to AZD1222 COVID-19 vaccine. Clones were sequenced by immunoSEQ multiplex PCR, and TCRdb holds only the in-frame ones, with some missing. The data contain approximately 190,000 clones, approximately 92% of them seen just once; the ten biggest clones take up 1% to 1.5%. Sequenced here: peripheral blood, sampled on day 0 of AZD1222 vaccination. These receptor sequences come from an adult in good health.

V gene TRBV27 combines with J gene TRBJ2-1, with D tentatively TRBD1 or TRBD2 (5 bases each). Per the germline V gene, CDR1 is MNHEY and CDR2 is SMNVEV (reference sequence). Trimming removed 4 bases at V and 0 bases at J, with 10 bases between. CDR3 size: 15 residues. The chain's CDR3 is CASSSGGYSYNEQFF. Written as DNA, the CDR3 is TGTGCCAGCAGTTCTGGGGGTTACTCCTACAATGAGCAGTTCTTC.

The chain has TRBV6-6 and TRBJ1-2; 10 bases fit TRBD1. Germline values: CDR1 MNHNY, CDR2 SVGAGI (reference sequence). CDR3 size: 13 residues. The junction had 4 bases not matched to a gene; V was cut back by 6 bases and J by 6 bases. The CDR3: CASRTTGGDGYTF. The CDR3 DNA follows: TGTGCCAGCAGAACGACAGGGGGCGATGGCTACACCTTC.

This sequence joins TRBV3-1 (or the pseudogene TRBV3-2) and TRBJ1-1; D ambiguous. Trimming cost V 0 bases and J 2 bases, with 13 bases left between them. The CDR3 has 16 amino acids. Germline V gene sequence: CDR1 LGHDT, CDR2 YNNKEL (reference sequence). In nucleotides, the CDR3 is TGTGCCAGCAGCCAAGATGGCCCAGCCTCCAACACTGAAGCTTTCTTT. Residues: CASSQDGPASNTEAFF.

The chain carries TRBV5-1 and TRBJ2-4; D is perhaps TRBD2 (6 bases). The CDR3 has 15 residues. The V end lost 0 bases, the J end lost 4 bases, and 11 bases lay between the germline ends. The germline V gene encodes CDR1 SGHRS and CDR2 YFSETQ. CDR3 sequence (DNA): TGCGCCAGCAGCTTGGACGGGCGGGGAAAAAACATTCAGTACTTC. Encoded protein: CASSLDGRGKNIQYF.

V gene TRBV5-5 combines with J gene TRBJ2-1, with a weak D call TRBD1 (5 bases). The ends were cut back, 4 bases at V and 4 bases at J, with 15 bases in the middle. Germline V gene lookup returns CDR1 SGHKS and CDR2 YYEKEE (reference sequence). The CDR3 loop spans 15 amino acids. DNA of the CDR3: TGTGCCAGCAGCACCACCTCCGACAGATACAATGAGCAGTTCTTC. Amino acid sequence: CASSTTSDRYNEQFF.

The chain combines TRBV3-1 (or the pseudogene TRBV3-2) with TRBJ2-7, with 8 bases that match TRBD1. The CDR3 runs 16 residues. The V gene end was trimmed by 3 bases and the J gene end by 7 bases; junction bases not matched to a gene: 14. Germline V gene sequence: CDR1 LGHDT, CDR2 YNNKEL (reference sequence). The chain's CDR3 is CASSQGLRDRPREQYF. CDR3 nucleotide sequence: TGTGCCAGCAGCCAGGGCCTCCGGGACAGGCCCCGGGAGCAGTACTTC.

The rearrangement links TRBV25-1 to TRBJ1-2; D uncertain. There are 11 residues in the CDR3. The germline gives CDR1 MGHDK, CDR2 SYGVNS. The germline V and J ends were trimmed by 6 bases and 2 bases, with 4 bases remaining between them. CDR3 DNA: TGTGCCAGCAGGAAGAACTATGGCTACACCTTC. Translation gives CASRKNYGYTF.

The sample holds one count of this clone. V usage is TRBV7-3 and J usage is TRBJ2-5, with TRBD2 as a possible D gene (5 bases). CDR3 length equals 15 residues. Germline V gives CDR1 SGHTA, CDR2 FQGTGA. Trimming cost V 2 bases and J 5 bases, with 15 bases left between them. The chain's CDR3 is CASSLSGVGMETQYF. CDR3 in DNA: TGTGCCAGCAGCTTATCTGGGGTCGGGATGGAGACCCAGTACTTC. The full variable domain, with the rest looked up from reference TRBV7-3 and TRBJ2-5, is GAGVSQTPSNKVTEKGKYVELRCDPISGHTALYWYRQSLGQGPEFLIYFQGTGAADDSGLPNDRFFAVRPEGSVSTLKIQRTERGDSAVYLCASSLSGVGMETQYFGPGTRLLVL.

This sequence joins TRBV2 and TRBJ1-5; D gene ambiguous. In germline, CDR1 is SNHLY, CDR2 FYNNEI. The CDR3 totals 15 residues. V dropped 1 base and J dropped 6 bases, with 13 bases sitting between them. CDR3 region: CASSEVAGSGQPQHF. CDR3 coding DNA: TGTGCCAGCAGTGAAGTGGCGGGATCAGGTCAGCCCCAGCATTTT.

This sequence joins TRBV6-6 and TRBJ1-5, with D perhaps matching TRBD1 (6 bases). Trimming removed 6 bases at V and 5 bases at J, with 14 bases between. The CDR3 runs 14 residues. The germline gives CDR1 MNHNY, CDR2 SVGAGI (reference sequence). The CDR3 reads CASSRGQLDQPQHF. As DNA, the CDR3 is TGTGCCAGCAGCAGAGGACAGTTGGATCAGCCCCAGCATTTT.

This chain connects TRBV5-1 to TRBJ2-6; D gene uncertain. Trimming took off 4 bases at V and 0 bases at J, with 8 bases between the two ends. The CDR3 extends over 15 amino acids. Germline loops: CDR1 SGHRS, CDR2 YFSETQ. The CDR3 DNA follows: TGCGCCAGCAGCAGTGGTCACTCTGGGGCCAACGTCCTGACTTTC. This translates into CASSSGHSGANVLTF.

The chain employs TRBV20-1 and TRBJ1-5; D is possibly TRBD1 (6 bases). There are 14 residues in the CDR3. V lost 3 bases to trimming and J lost 2 bases, with 11 bases between them. In germline, CDR1 is DFQATT, CDR2 SNEGSKA (reference sequence). This CDR3 reads CSASQGTGNQPQHF. The CDR3 DNA reads TGCAGTGCTAGTCAGGGGACGGGCAATCAGCCCCAGCATTTT.

A note on this clone: Other DNA sequences from this sample encode an identical CDR3 as well. The V gene is TRBV2, the J gene TRBJ1-6; possibly TRBD1 for D (5 bases). This CDR3 has 17 residues. Germline lookup yields CDR1 SNHLY and CDR2 FYNNEI. V was trimmed by 4 bases and J by 0 bases, leaving 13 bases between them. In DNA form, the CDR3 reads TGTGCCAGCAGTGGGGGCGGACAAAGCTCCTATAATTCACCCCTCCACTTT. This encodes CASSGGGQSSYNSPLHF.